Listed below are T cell receptor beta chains from one sample, sequenced in a study of cytomegalovirus exposure and HLA in healthy donors. Produced via immunoSEQ multiplex PCR; TCRdb's table is partial and in-frame only. Of 100,000 to 150,000 clones detected, 65% to 75% appear once; the ten largest clones hold nearly 6%. Specimen: PBMCs. Receptors were obtained from a woman in her forties or fifties in good health and CMV-seropositive. The CDR3 runs from the conserved cysteine through the conserved F or W. D genes are given only for firm matches. The size entry is marked missing in some rows and otherwise reads once, few, many or a size class.

15 | TRBJ2-7 | TRBD2 | NA | TRBV6-1 | CASSEAASGINEQYF | TGTGCCAGCAGTGAAGCGGCTAGCGGGATTAACGAGCAGTACTTC
13 | TRBJ1-2 | TRBD1 | few | TRBV27 | CASSSRDRGILTF | TGTGCCAGCAGTTCCCGGGACAGGGGAATTCTCACCTTC
13 | TRBJ2-5 | NA | NA | TRBV11-2 | CASSSGVGETQYF | TGTGCCAGCAGCTCCGGAGTGGGAGAGACCCAGTACTTC
16 | TRBJ1-6 | TRBD1 | once | TRBV5-4 | CASSSPRDRENSPLHF | TGTGCCAGCAGCTCGCCCCGGGACAGGGAAAATTCACCCCTCCACTTT
17 | TRBJ1-6 | TRBD1 | few | TRBV4-2 | CASSHEPAGGQDSPLHF | TGTGCCAGCAGCCATGAACCCGCAGGGGGGCAGGATTCACCCCTCCACTTT
13 | TRBJ2-7 | NA | NA | TRBV7-2 | CASSFEEGDEQYF | TGTGCCAGCAGCTTCGAGGAGGGCGACGAGCAGTACTTC
14 | TRBJ2-7 | TRBD1 | NA | TRBV4-1 | CASSPTSSGTGIIF | TGCGCCAGCAGCCCCACTAGTTCCGGGACAGGGATTATCTTC
15 | TRBJ2-5 | TRBD1 | NA | TRBV7-6 | CASSLASGGRETQYF | TGTGCCAGCAGCTTAGCGTCAGGGGGCCGGGAGACCCAGTACTTC
11 | TRBJ2-3 | NA | few | TRBV20-1 | CSARARDTQYF | TGCAGTGCTAGGGCTAGGGATACGCAGTATTTT
12 | TRBJ1-5 | NA | NA | TRBV2 | CASTRGNQPQHF | TGTGCCAGCACCCGAGGGAATCAGCCCCAGCATTTT
11 | TRBJ1-2 | TRBD1 | NA | TRBV6-5 | CASSGDRIYTF | TGTGCCAGCAGTGGGGACAGGATCTACACCTTC